This TCR beta chain was documented in a study of glioma-infiltrating T cells after dendritic cell vaccination. The wider study: Dendritic cells derived from monocytes and pulsed with autologous tumor lysate formed the vaccine.

TCRB CDR3 was amplified from 2 ug genomic DNA or less. Assay used: immunoSEQ multiplex PCR; TCRdb lists only in-frame clones, some missing. The repertoire holds more than 85,000 clones, with roughly 89% as singletons. CDR3 size: 17 residues. The V end lost 4 bases, the J end lost 6 bases, and 24 bases lay between the germline ends. Germline lookup yields CDR1 LNHDA and CDR2 SQIVND (reference sequence). Time point meaning: after dendritic cell vaccination, including at tumor progression/relapse. This sequence was found in a human donor with glioblastoma. The sample in question was blood, obtained after dendritic cell vaccination. V usage is TRBV19 and J usage is TRBJ1-2; D possibly corresponds to TRBD1 (6 bases). The CDR3 loop is CASSTVGQHTNYDGYTF. DNA for the CDR3: TGTGCCAGTAGTACCGTCGGACAGCATACTAACTATGATGGCTACACCTTC.